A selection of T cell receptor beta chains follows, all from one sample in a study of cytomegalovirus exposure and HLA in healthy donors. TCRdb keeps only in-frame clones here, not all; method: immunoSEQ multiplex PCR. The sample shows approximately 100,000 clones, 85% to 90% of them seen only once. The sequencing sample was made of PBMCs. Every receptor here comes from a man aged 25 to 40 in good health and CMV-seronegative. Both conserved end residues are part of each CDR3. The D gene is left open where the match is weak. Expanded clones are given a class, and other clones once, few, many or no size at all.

TGTGCCAGCAGCCAAGATAGGGGTGCAGATACGCAGTATTTT	CASSQDRGADTQYF	TRBV4-2	TRBJ2-3	NA	NA
TGTGCCAGCAGCTGGAGGGCCGGGGGTGAAAAACTGTTTTTT	CASSWRAGGEKLFF	TRBV28	TRBJ1-4	NA	NA
TGTGCCAGCAGCCCTCAGGGGGCACTCACAGATACGCAGTATTTT	CASSPQGALTDTQYF	TRBV11-2	TRBJ2-3	NA	TRBD1
TGTGCCAGCAGTGAAGTAGGGGGAGACATTTCCTACAATGAGCAGTTCTTC	CASSEVGGDISYNEQFF	TRBV25-1	TRBJ2-1	NA	NA
TGCAGCGTTTTGCTTAGGCAGGCGGGCACTGAAGCTTTCTTT	CSVLLRQAGTEAFF	TRBV29-1	TRBJ1-1	NA	NA
TGTGCCAGCAGTTTAGGGAGGGGAGAGACCCAGTACTTC	CASSLGRGETQYF	TRBV6-5	TRBJ2-5	NA	TRBD2
TGTGCCAGCAGCTCGGACTCCTCCACAGATACGCAGTATTTT	CASSSDSSTDTQYF	TRBV7-3	TRBJ2-3	NA	NA
TGTGCCAGCAGCGAGGGGGATGGGGGAAAGCAGTTCTTC	CASSEGDGGKQFF	TRBV9	TRBJ2-1	NA	NA
TGTGCCAGCAGGGAACGTTACAATGAGCAGTTCTTC	CASRERYNEQFF	TRBV2	TRBJ2-1	NA	NA
TGTGCCAGCAGCTTAGGCGGGACCCTCTCCTACAATGAGCAGTTCTTC	CASSLGGTLSYNEQFF	TRBV7-2	TRBJ2-1	NA	NA
TGTGCCAGCAGCGTAGGCGGGGGGGAATTCGCGAACACCGGGGAGCTGTTTTTT	CASSVGGGEFANTGELFF	TRBV9	TRBJ2-2	NA	TRBD2
TGTGCCAGTAGTATTGCAGGGGGCTCCTACAATGAGCAGTTCTTC	CASSIAGGSYNEQFF	TRBV19	TRBJ2-1	NA	TRBD1
TGTGCCAGCAGAAAACAGGGTTCCTACAATGAGCAGTTCTTC	CASRKQGSYNEQFF	TRBV6-5	TRBJ2-1	NA	NA
TGCGCCAGCAGTGCTGGGACAGGGTTAGCGAACACCGGGGAGCTGTTTTTT	CASSAGTGLANTGELFF	TRBV10-2	TRBJ2-2	NA	TRBD1
TGCGCCAGCACCTTAAATCTAGCGTCCGGCGGGGAGCTGTTTTTT	CASTLNLASGGELFF	TRBV5-1	TRBJ2-2	NA	NA
TGTGCCAGCAGTGCGGCACAGGGAACCGGGGAGCTGTTTTTT	CASSAAQGTGELFF	TRBV6-4	TRBJ2-2	NA	NA
TGCGCCAGCAGCTTACCGAGGACTCCTTCCTCCTACGAGCAGTACTTC	CASSLPRTPSSYEQYF	TRBV5-1	TRBJ2-7	NA	NA
TGTGCCAGCACCAGGGGAATTGGAAACACCATATATTTT	CASTRGIGNTIYF	TRBV6-5	TRBJ1-3	NA	NA
TGTGCCAGCAGTTCCGATTGGCGACAGGGGGACTACGAGCAGTACTTC	CASSSDWRQGDYEQYF	TRBV6-5	TRBJ2-7	NA	TRBD1
TGCGCCAGCAGCCAAAGGACTAGCGGGAGATCACGGGAGCTGTTTTTT	CASSQRTSGRSRELFF	TRBV4-1	TRBJ2-2	NA	TRBD2
TGTGCCAGCAGTAGGGGTTGGGAAGCTTTCTTT	CASSRGWEAFF	TRBV7-9	TRBJ1-1	few	NA
TGTGCCAGCAGCCAAGGGCCTTCCGGGGAGTATGGCTACACCTTC	CASSQGPSGEYGYTF	TRBV4-2	TRBJ1-2	NA	NA
TGTGCCAGCAGCTTAAGAGGGACAGGGTACGAGCAGTACTTC	CASSLRGTGYEQYF	TRBV7-8	TRBJ2-7	once	TRBD1
TGTGCCAGCAGCTTACAGGGGCCCCAGGGGTACGAGCAGTACTTC	CASSLQGPQGYEQYF	TRBV5-4	TRBJ2-7	NA	TRBD1
TGTGCCAGCAGCTCAAGGACTAGCGGGAGGCCATCCTCCTACAATGAGCAGTTCTTC	CASSSRTSGRPSSYNEQFF	TRBV7-8	TRBJ2-1	NA	TRBD2
TGTGCCAGCGGGGTGGGGCGTTCTGGGGCCAACGTCCTGACTTTC	CASGVGRSGANVLTF	TRBV25-1	TRBJ2-6	NA	NA
TGTGCCAGCAGCAAAGGAGGGACCCAAGAGACCCAGTACTTC	CASSKGGTQETQYF	TRBV11-3	TRBJ2-5	few	NA
TGTGCCAGCAGCTCAGGACATAAGGATAAACAAGAGACCCAGTACTTC	CASSSGHKDKQETQYF	TRBV12-1	TRBJ2-5	NA	NA
TGTGCCAGCAGCTCCTTAGCGGGGGGATACAATGAGCAGTTCTTC	CASSSLAGGYNEQFF	TRBV5-5	TRBJ2-1	NA	TRBD2
TGTGCCTTTACAGGGCCTAATAACTATGGCTACACCTTC	CAFTGPNNYGYTF	TRBV30	TRBJ1-2	NA	NA
TGTGCCAGCAGCTTAGTTGGCGGTTACAATGAGCAGTTCTTC	CASSLVGGYNEQFF	TRBV7-6	TRBJ2-1	NA	NA
TGTGCCAGCAGCTTAGGGTACGGGGGCAATGAGCAGTTCTTC	CASSLGYGGNEQFF	TRBV7-9	TRBJ2-1	NA	NA
TGTGCCTGGAGTGTAAAACGGTCACAGTCCCCAAATGCATATAATTCACCCCTCCACTTT	CAWSVKRSQSPNAYNSPLHF	TRBV30	TRBJ1-6	NA	NA
TGCGCCAGCAGCCAAGATCACGGGAGGGGGGTCTCCTACGAGCAGTACTTC	CASSQDHGRGVSYEQYF	TRBV4-3	TRBJ2-7	NA	TRBD2
TGTGCCAGCAGTTACCGACAGGGAGCAGGGGAAAAACTGTTTTTT	CASSYRQGAGEKLFF	TRBV28	TRBJ1-4	NA	TRBD1
TGTGCCAGTGGGGAGAACTATGGCTACACCTTC	CASGENYGYTF	TRBV19	TRBJ1-2	NA	NA
TGCGCCAGCAGCTTGGCCGGGGGACTTGGGGCCAACGTCCTGACTTTC	CASSLAGGLGANVLTF	TRBV5-4	TRBJ2-6	NA	NA